The TCR beta chain under discussion was sequenced for a study of chemoradiotherapy in HPV16-positive cancers. Looking at the study overall: Functional T-cell assays on a couple of HPV16-positive patients' cells defined candidate HPV-specific clones and common TCR motifs.

This clone has more than one count but fewer than ten. Germline V CDR1 and CDR2: SGHRS, YFSETQ. The CDR3 runs 14 residues. With 1 base removed from V and 4 bases from J, the gap between germline ends came to 11 bases. Clones were read by immunoSEQ multiplex PCR, and TCRdb kept only the in-frame ones, dropping some. The profile shows about 9,000 clones, approximately 71% of them singletons. This receptor was identified in a human donor with HPV-associated anogenital cancer. The sample was collected from a patient who underwent chemoradiotherapy. The rearrangement links TRBV5-1 to TRBJ1-1; D is unclear. CDR3 sequence: CASSLSGRGTEAFF. The CDR3 DNA is TGCGCCAGCAGCTTGTCGGGGAGAGGCACTGAAGCTTTCTTT.